The rows below give T cell receptor beta chains drawn from one sample of a study of response to subunit inactivated influenza vaccine. Using its own MiXCR run on the RT-PCR reads, TCRdb lists one record per CDR3 protein. The table shows 650,000 to 800,000 distinct CDR3 sequences, with around 20% occurring only once. This specimen was PBMCs from blood, taken roughly 5 days after vaccination. Every receptor here comes from a man in his fifties or sixties who received an inactivated influenza vaccine. Each CDR3 is given with its conserved first and last residue. The D gene is left open where the match is weak. Part of the rows lack a size; the others show once, few, many or a class for expanded clones.

J gene | clone size | D gene | V gene | CDR3 DNA | CDR3 protein
TRBJ2-6 | few | . | TRBV11-2 | TGTGCCAGCAGCTTATTTTCCCCCGGGACCGAAAGATTCTCTGGGGCCAACGTCCTGACTTTC | CASSLFSPGTERFSGANVLTF
TRBJ1-1 | many | . | TRBV5-5 | TGTGCCAGCAGCCCGACAGTGGTGGAGGAGAACACTGAAGCTTTCTTT | CASSPTVVEENTEAFF
TRBJ2-3 | . | . | TRBV29-1 | TGCAGCGTTGACCGTGCCGGGGCGGGAGATACGCAGTATTTT | CSVDRAGAGDTQYF
TRBJ2-7 | few | . | TRBV7-9 | TGTGCCAGCAGCTTTGGCTTCGGGAGAAACCGCTACGAGCAGTACTTC | CASSFGFGRNRYEQYF
TRBJ2-1 | . | . | TRBV20-1 | TGCAGTGCTAGAGATATAGCTCGGCCCACCAATGAGCAGTTCTTC | CSARDIARPTNEQFF
TRBJ1-1 | many | . | TRBV12-3/TRBV12-4 | TGTGCCAGCAGTTTGTGGGGACTGAACACTGAAGCTTTCTTT | CASSLWGLNTEAFF
TRBJ1-5 | few | . | TRBV30 | TGTGCCTGGAGTGTAGGGGGTTTTGGCAATCAGCCCCAGCATTTT | CAWSVGGFGNQPQHF
TRBJ2-1 | few | TRBD2 | TRBV20-1 | TGCAGTGCTAGAGATGAACTAGCGGAAAATTACAATGAGCAGTTCTTC | CSARDELAENYNEQFF
TRBJ2-7 | . | . | TRBV4-3 | TGCGCCAGCAGCCAAGCATGGACAGTTGGGTACGAGCAGTACTTC | CASSQAWTVGYEQYF
TRBJ2-7 | few | TRBD1 | TRBV29-1 | TGCAGCGCCCGGACAGGGGGTGTCGGCGAGCAGTACTTC | CSARTGGVGEQYF
TRBJ1-2 | many | TRBD1 | TRBV12-3/TRBV12-4 | TGTGCCAGCAGTCCCCCTGGAGGAGGGGGCTACTATGGCTACACCTTC | CASSPPGGGGYYGYTF
TRBJ2-1 | . | . | TRBV10-3 | TGTGCCATCAGTGAGAAGCAGGGAGATGGTGAGCAGTTCTTC | CAISEKQGDGEQFF
TRBJ2-1 | few | TRBD2 | TRBV4-2 | TGTGCCAGCAGCCAAGATCACGGCGGGGGGGCAAACAATGAGCAGTTCTTC | CASSQDHGGGANNEQFF
TRBJ2-1 | . | . | TRBV20-1 | TGCAGTGCTAACGTGGGGGCCTCCTACAATGAGCAGTTCTTC | CSANVGASYNEQFF
TRBJ2-3 | . | . | TRBV7-8 | TGTGCCAGCAGCCACGGGTGGGTGGCAAGCACAGATACGCAGTATTTT | CASSHGWVASTDTQYF
TRBJ2-7 | few | TRBD2 | TRBV10-3 | TGTGCCATCAGTGACGCTAGCGGCAACTACGAGCAGTACTTC | CAISDASGNYEQYF